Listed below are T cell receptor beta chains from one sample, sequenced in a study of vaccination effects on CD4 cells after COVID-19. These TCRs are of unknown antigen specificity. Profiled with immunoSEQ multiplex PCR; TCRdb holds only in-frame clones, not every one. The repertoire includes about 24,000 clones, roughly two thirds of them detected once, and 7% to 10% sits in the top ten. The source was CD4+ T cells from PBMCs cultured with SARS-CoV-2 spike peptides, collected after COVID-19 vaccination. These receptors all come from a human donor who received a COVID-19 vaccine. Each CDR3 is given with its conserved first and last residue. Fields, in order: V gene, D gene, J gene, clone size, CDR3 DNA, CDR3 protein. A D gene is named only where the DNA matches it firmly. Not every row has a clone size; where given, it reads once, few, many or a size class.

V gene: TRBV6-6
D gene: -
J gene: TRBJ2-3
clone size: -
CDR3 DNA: TGTGCCAGCAGACCTAGCGAAACCAGCACAGATACGCAGTATTTT
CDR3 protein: CASRPSETSTDTQYF

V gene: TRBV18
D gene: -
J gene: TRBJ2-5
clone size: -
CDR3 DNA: TGTGCCAGCTCACCAGCCTCAGAGACCCAGTACTTC
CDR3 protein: CASSPASETQYF

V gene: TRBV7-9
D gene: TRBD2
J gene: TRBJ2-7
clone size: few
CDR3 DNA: TGTGCCAGCAGCCGTTCGGGCGGGGGAGAAGAGCAGTACTTC
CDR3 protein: CASSRSGGGEEQYF

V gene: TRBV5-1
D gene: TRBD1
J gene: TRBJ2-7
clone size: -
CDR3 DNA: TGCGCCAGCAGCAGGACAGGGAGATCCTACGAGCAGTACTTC
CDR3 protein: CASSRTGRSYEQYF

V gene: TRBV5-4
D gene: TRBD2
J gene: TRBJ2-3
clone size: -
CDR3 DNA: TGTGCCAGCAGCTTGGCCCAGCGGGGGGGCGGCGCAGATACGCAGTATTTT
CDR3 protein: CASSLAQRGGGADTQYF

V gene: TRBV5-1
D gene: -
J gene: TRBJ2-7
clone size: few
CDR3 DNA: TGCGCCAGCAGCCCACCGAGCGACTCCTACGAGCAGTACTTC
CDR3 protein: CASSPPSDSYEQYF

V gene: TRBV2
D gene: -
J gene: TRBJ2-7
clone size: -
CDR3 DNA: TGTGCCAGCAGTGAAATGCAGGCTAGAACCTACGAGCAGTACTTC
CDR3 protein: CASSEMQARTYEQYF

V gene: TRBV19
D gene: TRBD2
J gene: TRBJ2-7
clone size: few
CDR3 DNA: TGTGCCAGTAGTATTCGTAGCGGGGGAATTTACGAGCAGTACTTC
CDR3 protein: CASSIRSGGIYEQYF

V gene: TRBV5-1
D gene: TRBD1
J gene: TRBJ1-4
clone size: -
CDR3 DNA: TGCGCCAGCAGCCCGCTCCAGGGGGCAACTAATGAAAAACTGTTTTTT
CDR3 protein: CASSPLQGATNEKLFF

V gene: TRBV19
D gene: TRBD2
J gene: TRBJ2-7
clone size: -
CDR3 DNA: TGTGCCAGTAGTATCAGCGGCGGGAGGCCCTCCTACGAGCAGTACTTC
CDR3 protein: CASSISGGRPSYEQYF

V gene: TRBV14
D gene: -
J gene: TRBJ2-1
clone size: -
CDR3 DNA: TGTGCCAGCAGCCAAGGGGCCGCGGGGCCAACCTACAATGAGCAGTTCTTC
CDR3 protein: CASSQGAAGPTYNEQFF

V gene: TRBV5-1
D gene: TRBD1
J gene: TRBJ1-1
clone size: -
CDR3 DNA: TGCGCCAGCAGCTTACGGACAGGGAGCACTGAAGCTTTCTTT
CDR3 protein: CASSLRTGSTEAFF

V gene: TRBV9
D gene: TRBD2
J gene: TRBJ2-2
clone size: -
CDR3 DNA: TGTGCCAGCAGCGTAGGCGGGACTAGCGGGGCCATCGGGGAGCTGTTTTTT
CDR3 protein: CASSVGGTSGAIGELFF

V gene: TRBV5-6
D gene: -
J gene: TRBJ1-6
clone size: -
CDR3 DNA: TGTGCCAGCAGTGGGGGCTCCTATAATTCACCCCTCCACTTT
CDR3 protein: CASSGGSYNSPLHF

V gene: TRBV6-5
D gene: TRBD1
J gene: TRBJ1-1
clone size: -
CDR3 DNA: TGTGCCAGCAGACACAGGGGTCTAATGAACACTGAAGCTTTCTTT
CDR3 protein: CASRHRGLMNTEAFF

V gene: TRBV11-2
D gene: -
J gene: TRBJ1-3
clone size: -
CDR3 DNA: TGTGCCAGCAGCTTAGACGGGAACTCTGGAAACACCATATATTTT
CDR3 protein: CASSLDGNSGNTIYF